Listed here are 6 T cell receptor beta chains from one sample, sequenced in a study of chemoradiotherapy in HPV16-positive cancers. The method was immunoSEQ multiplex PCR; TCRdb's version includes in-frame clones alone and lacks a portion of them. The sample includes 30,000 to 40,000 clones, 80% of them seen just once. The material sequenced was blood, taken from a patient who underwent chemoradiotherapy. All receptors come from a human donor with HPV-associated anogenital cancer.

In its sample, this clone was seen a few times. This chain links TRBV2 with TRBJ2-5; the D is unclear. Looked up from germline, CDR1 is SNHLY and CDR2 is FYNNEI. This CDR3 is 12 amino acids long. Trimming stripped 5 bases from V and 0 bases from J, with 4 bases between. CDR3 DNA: TGTGCCAGCAGTCGGGACCAAGAGACCCAGTACTTC. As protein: CASSRDQETQYF.

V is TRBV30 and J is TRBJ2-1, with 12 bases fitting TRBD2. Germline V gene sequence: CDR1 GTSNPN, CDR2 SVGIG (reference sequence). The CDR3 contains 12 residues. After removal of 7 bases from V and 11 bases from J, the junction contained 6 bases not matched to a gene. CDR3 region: CASGLAGTQQFF. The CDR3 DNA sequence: TGTGCCTCTGGACTAGCGGGGACCCAGCAGTTCTTC.

CDR3 protein: CASTQLAGAGANVLTF. The CDR3 region has the DNA TGCGCCAGCACCCAGTTGGCGGGGGCTGGGGCCAACGTCCTGACTTTC. The chain couples TRBV5-1 to TRBJ2-6, with 7 positions matching TRBD2. The J segment lost 2 bases and the V segment lost 6 bases, leaving 8 bases of the junction unmatched. The CDR3 length is 16 residues. CDR1 is SGHRS and CDR2 is YFSETQ in the germline V gene.

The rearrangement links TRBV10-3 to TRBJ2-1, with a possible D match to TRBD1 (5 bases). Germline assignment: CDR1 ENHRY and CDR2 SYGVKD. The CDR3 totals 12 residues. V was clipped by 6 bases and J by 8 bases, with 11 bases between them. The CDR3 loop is CAIRPQGDEQFF. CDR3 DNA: TGTGCCATCAGGCCCCAGGGCGATGAGCAGTTCTTC.

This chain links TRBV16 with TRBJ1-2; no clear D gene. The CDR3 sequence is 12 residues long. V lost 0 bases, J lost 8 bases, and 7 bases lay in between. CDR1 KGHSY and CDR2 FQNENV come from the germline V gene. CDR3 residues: CASSQSTDGYTF. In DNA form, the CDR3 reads TGTGCCAGCAGCCAATCCACAGACGGCTACACCTTC. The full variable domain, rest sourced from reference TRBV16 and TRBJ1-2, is GEEVAQTPKHLVRGEGQKAKLYCAPIKGHSYVFWYQQVLKNEFKFLISFQNENVFDETGMPKERFSAKCLPNSPCSLEIQATKLEDSAVYFCASSQSTDGYTFGSGTRLTVV.

CDR3 amino acids: CASSSDRAQSSYEQYF. DNA of the CDR3: TGTGCCAGCAGCTCGGACAGGGCGCAGAGCTCCTACGAGCAGTACTTC. The chain uses TRBV5-4 and TRBJ2-7; TRBD1 aligns across 8 bases. The CDR3 consists of 16 residues. V lost 3 bases to trimming and J lost 0 bases; unmatched junction nucleotides: 8. CDR1 and CDR2 from the germline V gene are SGHNT and YYREEE (reference sequence).